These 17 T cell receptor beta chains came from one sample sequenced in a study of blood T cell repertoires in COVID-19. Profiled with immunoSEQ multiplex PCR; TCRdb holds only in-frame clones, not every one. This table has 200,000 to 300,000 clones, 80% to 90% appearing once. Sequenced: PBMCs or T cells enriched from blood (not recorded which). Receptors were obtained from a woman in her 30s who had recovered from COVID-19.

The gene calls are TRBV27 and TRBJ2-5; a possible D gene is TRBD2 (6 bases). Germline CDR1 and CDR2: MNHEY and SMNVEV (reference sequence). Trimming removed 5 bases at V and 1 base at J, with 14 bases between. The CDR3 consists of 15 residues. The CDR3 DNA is TGTGCCAGCAGTCCCTATGCGGGGATCCAAGAGACCCAGTACTTC. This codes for CASSPYAGIQETQYF.

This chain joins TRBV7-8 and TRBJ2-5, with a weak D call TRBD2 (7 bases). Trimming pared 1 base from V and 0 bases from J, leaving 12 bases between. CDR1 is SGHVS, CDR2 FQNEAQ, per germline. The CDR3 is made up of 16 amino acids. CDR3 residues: CASSLVGGGNQETQYF. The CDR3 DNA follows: TGTGCCAGCAGCTTAGTGGGAGGGGGGAACCAAGAGACCCAGTACTTC.

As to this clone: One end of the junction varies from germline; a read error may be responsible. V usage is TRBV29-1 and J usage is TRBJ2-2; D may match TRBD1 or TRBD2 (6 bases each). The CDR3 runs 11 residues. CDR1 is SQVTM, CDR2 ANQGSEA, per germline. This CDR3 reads CSGRGAGELFF. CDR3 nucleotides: TGTAGCGGCAGGGGTGCCGGGGAGCTGTTTTTT.

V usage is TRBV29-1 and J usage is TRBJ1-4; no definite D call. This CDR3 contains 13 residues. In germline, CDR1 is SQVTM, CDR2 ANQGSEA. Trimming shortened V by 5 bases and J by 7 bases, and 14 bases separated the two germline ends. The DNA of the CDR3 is TGCAGCGTTCAGGAGGTGGTGGGTGAAAAACTGTTTTTT. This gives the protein CSVQEVVGEKLFF.

CDR3 in DNA: TGCGCCAGCAGCTTGACGACTAGGGGAAACACCATATATTTT. Amino acids: CASSLTTRGNTIYF. This chain connects TRBV5-1 to TRBJ1-3; D remains ambiguous. The CDR3 has 14 amino acids. V lost 1 base, J lost 4 bases, and 9 bases lay in between. Germline V gene data show CDR1 as SGHRS and CDR2 as YFSETQ.

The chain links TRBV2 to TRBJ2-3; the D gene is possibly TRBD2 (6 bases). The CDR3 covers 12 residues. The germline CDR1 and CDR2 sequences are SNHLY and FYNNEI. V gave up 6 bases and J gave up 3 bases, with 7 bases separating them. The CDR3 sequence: CASSGSTDTQYF. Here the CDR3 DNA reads TGTGCCAGCAGCGGGAGTACAGATACGCAGTATTTT. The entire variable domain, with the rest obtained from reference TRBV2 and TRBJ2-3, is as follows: EPEVTQTPSHQVTQMGQEVILRCVPISNHLYFYWYRQILGQKVEFLVSFYNNEISEKSEIFDDQFSVERPDGSNFTLKIRSTKLEDSAMYFCASSGSTDTQYFGPGTRLTVL.

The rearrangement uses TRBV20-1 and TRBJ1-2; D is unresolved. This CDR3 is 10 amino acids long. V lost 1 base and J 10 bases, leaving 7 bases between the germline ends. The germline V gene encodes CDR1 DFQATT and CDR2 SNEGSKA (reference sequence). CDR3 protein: CSARVEHYTF. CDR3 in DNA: TGCAGTGCTAGAGTGGAGCACTACACCTTC.

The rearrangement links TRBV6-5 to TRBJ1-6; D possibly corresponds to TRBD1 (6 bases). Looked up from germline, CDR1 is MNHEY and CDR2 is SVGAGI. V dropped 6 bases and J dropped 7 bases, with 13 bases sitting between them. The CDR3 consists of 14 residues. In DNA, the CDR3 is TGTGCCAGCAGACGGACAGACCAAAATTCACCCCTCCACTTT. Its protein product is CASRRTDQNSPLHF.

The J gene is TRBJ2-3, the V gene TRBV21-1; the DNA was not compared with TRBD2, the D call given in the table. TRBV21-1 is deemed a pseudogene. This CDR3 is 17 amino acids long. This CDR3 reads CASRRVAGEAHTDTQYF. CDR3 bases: TGTGCCAGCCGACGGGTAGCGGGAGAGGCGCACACAGATACGCAGTATTTT.

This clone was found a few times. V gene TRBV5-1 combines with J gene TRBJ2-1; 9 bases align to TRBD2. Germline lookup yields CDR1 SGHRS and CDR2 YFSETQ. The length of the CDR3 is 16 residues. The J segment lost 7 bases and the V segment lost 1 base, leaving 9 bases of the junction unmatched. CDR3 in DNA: TGCGCCAGCAGCTTGCGTAGCGGGAGAACGGGAAATGAGCAGTTCTTC. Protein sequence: CASSLRSGRTGNEQFF.

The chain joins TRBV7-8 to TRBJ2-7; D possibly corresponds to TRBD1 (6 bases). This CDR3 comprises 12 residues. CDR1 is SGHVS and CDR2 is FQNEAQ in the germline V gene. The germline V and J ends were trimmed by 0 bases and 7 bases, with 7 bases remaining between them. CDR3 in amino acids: CASSLAQGEQYF. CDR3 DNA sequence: TGTGCCAGCAGCTTAGCGCAGGGGGAGCAGTACTTC.

CDR3 coding DNA: TGTGCCAGCAGTCCCTTCCGGGACAGCGGTAATGAAAAACTGTTTTTT. It yields the protein CASSPFRDSGNEKLFF. This rearrangement joins TRBV27 to TRBJ1-4; TRBD1 matches at 7 bases. Germline V gene data show CDR1 as MNHEY and CDR2 as SMNVEV (reference sequence). Trimming at V came to 5 bases and at J to 4 bases, leaving 10 bases not matched to a gene. This CDR3 is 16 amino acids long.

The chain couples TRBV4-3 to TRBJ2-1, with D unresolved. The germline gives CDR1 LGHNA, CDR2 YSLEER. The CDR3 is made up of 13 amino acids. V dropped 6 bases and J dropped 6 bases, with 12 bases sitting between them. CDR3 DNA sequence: TGCGCCAGCAGGAACTTGGCGGCCAATGAGCAGTTCTTC. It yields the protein CASRNLAANEQFF.

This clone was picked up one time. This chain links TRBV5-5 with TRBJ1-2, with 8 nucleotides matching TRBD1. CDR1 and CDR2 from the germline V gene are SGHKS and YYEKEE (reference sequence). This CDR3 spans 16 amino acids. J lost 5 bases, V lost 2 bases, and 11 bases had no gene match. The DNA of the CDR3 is TGTGCCAGCAGCTTCGGACAGGGACCCTTTGGGTATGGCTACACCTTC. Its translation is CASSFGQGPFGYGYTF. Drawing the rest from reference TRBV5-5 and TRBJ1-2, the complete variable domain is DAGVTQSPTHLIKTRGQQVTLRCSPISGHKSVSWYQQVLGQGPQFIFQYYEKEERGRGNFPDRFSARQFPNYSSELNVNALLLGDSALYLCASSFGQGPFGYGYTFGSGTRLTVV.

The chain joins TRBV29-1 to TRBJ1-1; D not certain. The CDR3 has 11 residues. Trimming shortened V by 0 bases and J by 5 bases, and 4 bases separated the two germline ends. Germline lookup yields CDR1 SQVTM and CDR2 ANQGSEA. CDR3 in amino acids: CSVEESTEAFF. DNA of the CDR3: TGCAGCGTTGAAGAGAGTACTGAAGCTTTCTTT.

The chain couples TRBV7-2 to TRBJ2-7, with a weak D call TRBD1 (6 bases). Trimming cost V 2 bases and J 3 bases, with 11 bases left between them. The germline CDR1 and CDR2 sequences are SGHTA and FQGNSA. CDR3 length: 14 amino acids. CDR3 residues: CASSLLGQNYEQYF. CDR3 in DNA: TGTGCCAGCAGCTTATTGGGACAAAACTACGAGCAGTACTTC.

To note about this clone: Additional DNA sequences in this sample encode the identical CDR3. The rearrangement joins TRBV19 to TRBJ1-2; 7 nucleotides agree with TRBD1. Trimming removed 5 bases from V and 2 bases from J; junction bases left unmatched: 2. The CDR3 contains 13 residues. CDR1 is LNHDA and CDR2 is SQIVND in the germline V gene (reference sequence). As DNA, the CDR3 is TGTGCCAGTAGTCTGGACAGGAACTATGGCTACACCTTC. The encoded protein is CASSLDRNYGYTF.